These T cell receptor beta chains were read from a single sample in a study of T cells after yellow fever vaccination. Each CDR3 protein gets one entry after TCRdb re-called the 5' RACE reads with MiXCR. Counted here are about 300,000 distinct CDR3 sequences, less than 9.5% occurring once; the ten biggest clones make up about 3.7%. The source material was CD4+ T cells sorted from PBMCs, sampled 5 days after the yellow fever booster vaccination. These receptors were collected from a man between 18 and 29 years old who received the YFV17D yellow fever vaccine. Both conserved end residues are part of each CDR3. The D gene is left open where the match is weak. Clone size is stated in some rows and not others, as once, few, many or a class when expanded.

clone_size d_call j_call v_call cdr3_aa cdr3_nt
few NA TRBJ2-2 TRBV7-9 CASSFQHGWTGELFF TGTGCCAGCAGCTTTCAGCATGGGTGGACCGGGGAGCTGTTTTTT
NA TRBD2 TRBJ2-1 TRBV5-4 CASSLDWGGGAGNEQFF TGTGCCAGCAGCCTTGATTGGGGCGGGGGGGCTGGCAATGAGCAGTTCTTC
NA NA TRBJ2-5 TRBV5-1 CASSFSGDRQGYF TGCGCCAGCAGCTTTTCGGGGGATCGGCAGGGGTACTTC
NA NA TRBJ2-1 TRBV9 CASSVVDYAYNEQFF TGTGCCAGCAGCGTAGTCGATTATGCCTACAATGAGCAGTTCTTC
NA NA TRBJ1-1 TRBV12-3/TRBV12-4 CASSSRGLNTEAFF TGTGCCAGCAGTTCCCGGGGCCTGAACACTGAAGCTTTCTTT
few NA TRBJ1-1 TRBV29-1 CSVATGYTEAFF TGCAGCGTTGCGACAGGTTACACTGAAGCTTTCTTT
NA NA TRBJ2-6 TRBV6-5 CASRRLSGANVLTF TGTGCCAGCAGGAGGTTATCTGGGGCCAACGTCCTGACTTTC
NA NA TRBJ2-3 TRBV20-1 CSAVVGGPRDTQYF TGCAGTGCTGTGGTCGGGGGGCCTCGAGATACGCAGTATTTT
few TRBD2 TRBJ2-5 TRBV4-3 CASSQGMVAGGQGETQYF TGCGCCAGCAGCCAAGGAATGGTAGCGGGGGGCCAGGGAGAGACCCAGTACTTC
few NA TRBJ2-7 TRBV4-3 CASSQHCCF TGCGCCAGCAGCCAACACTGTTGCTTC
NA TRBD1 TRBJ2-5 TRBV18 CASSPWTGLETQYF TGTGCCAGCTCGCCCTGGACAGGGCTGGAGACCCAGTACTTC
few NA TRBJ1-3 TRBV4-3 CASSQLTFRASGNTIYF TGCGCCAGCAGCCAACTCACTTTTAGGGCCTCTGGAAACACCATATATTTT
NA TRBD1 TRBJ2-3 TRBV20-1 CSARATGGTDTQYF TGCAGTGCTAGAGCCACAGGGGGCACAGATACGCAGTATTTT
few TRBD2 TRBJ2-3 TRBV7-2 CASSYGGVTDTQYF TGTGCCAGCAGCTACGGGGGGGTCACAGATACGCAGTATTTT
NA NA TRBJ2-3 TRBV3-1 CASSQVPGGTDTQYF TGTGCCAGCAGCCAAGTCCCAGGGGGGACAGATACGCAGTATTTT
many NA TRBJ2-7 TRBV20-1 CSVSGNYEQYF TGCAGTGTCTCAGGGAACTACGAGCAGTACTTC
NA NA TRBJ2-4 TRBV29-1 CSVGRGGKENIQYF TGCAGCGTGGGACGGGGAGGAAAAGAAAACATTCAGTACTTC
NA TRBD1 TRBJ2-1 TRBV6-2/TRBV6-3 CASRDRGPFNEQFF TGTGCCAGCAGGGACAGGGGCCCGTTCAATGAGCAGTTCTTC
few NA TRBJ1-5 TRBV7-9 CASSLVGVLNQPQHF TGTGCCAGCAGCTTAGTGGGGGTTCTCAATCAGCCCCAGCATTTT
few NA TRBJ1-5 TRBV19 CASRRTGTYGRLPQHF TGTGCCAGTAGACGTACAGGGACCTACGGTCGCCTGCCCCAGCATTTT
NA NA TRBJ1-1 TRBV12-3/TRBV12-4 CASSVRYGGEAFF TGTGCCAGCAGTGTCCGGTACGGGGGTGAAGCTTTCTTT
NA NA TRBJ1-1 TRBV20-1 CSAGGRRNTEAFF TGCAGTGCTGGGGGCAGGAGGAACACTGAAGCTTTCTTT
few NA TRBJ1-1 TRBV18 CASSPGFPTEAFF TGTGCCAGCTCACCAGGGTTTCCCACTGAAGCTTTCTTT
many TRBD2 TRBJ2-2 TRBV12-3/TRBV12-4 CASSPGTSGAGELFF TGTGCCAGCAGCCCCGGGACTAGCGGGGCCGGGGAGCTGTTTTTT
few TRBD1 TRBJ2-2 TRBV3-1 CASSQPGTGVTGELFF TGTGCCAGCAGCCAACCCGGGACAGGGGTAACCGGGGAGCTGTTTTTT
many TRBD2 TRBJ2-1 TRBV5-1 CASSPRLAGRGASYNEQFF TGCGCCAGCAGCCCCCGGCTAGCGGGTCGTGGTGCGTCCTACAATGAGCAGTTCTTC
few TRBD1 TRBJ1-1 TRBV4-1 CASSRDAGTGTARTEAFF TGCGCCAGCAGCCGAGATGCCGGGACAGGGACCGCGAGGACTGAAGCTTTCTTT
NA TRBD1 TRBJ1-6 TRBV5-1 CASSLGQPGQGLNNSPLHF TGCGCCAGCAGCTTGGGACAGCCGGGACAGGGCCTAAATAATTCACCCCTCCACTTT
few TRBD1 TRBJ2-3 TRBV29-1 CSAGQGTDTQYF TGCAGCGCGGGACAGGGCACAGATACGCAGTATTTT
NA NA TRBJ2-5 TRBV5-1 CASSLMGVETQYF TGCGCCAGCAGCTTGATGGGAGTGGAGACCCAGTACTTC
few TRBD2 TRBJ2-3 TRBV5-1 CASSLGSSGLSTDTQYF TGCGCCAGCAGCTTGGGGTCTAGCGGGCTCAGCACAGATACGCAGTATTTT
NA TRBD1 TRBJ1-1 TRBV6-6 CASSSTGTGAFF TGTGCCAGCAGTTCTACCGGGACAGGAGCTTTCTTT
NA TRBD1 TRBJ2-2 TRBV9 CASRKGADYTGELFF TGTGCCAGCAGGAAGGGGGCAGACTACACCGGGGAGCTGTTTTTT
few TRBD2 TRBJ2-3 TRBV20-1 CSARPQGRGGPDTQYF TGCAGTGCTAGACCCCAAGGACGGGGGGGCCCGGATACGCAGTATTTT
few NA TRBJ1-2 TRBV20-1 CSAISIRDLINYYGYTF TGCAGTGCCATCAGTATCCGGGACCTCATAAATTACTATGGCTACACCTTC
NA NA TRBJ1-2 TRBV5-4 CASSLVGGEAYGYTF TGTGCCAGCAGCTTGGTTGGGGGTGAAGCCTATGGCTACACCTTC
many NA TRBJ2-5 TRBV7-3 CASSPGSPGETQYF TGTGCCAGCAGCCCGGGTTCCCCGGGAGAGACCCAGTACTTC
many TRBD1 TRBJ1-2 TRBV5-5 CASSHATGESYTF TGTGCCAGCAGCCACGCAACAGGGGAAAGCTACACCTTC
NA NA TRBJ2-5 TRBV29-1 CSAREIRVRTQYF TGCAGCGCCAGGGAGATCCGTGTAAGGACCCAGTACTTC
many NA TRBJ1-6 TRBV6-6 CASSYGRGRANSPLHF TGTGCCAGCAGTTACGGAAGGGGACGCGCGAATTCACCCCTCCACTTT